The entry below gives a single T cell receptor (beta chain) sequence along with its context. What it binds is not known. Between the trimmed V and J ends, which lost 6 bases and 4 bases, there was a span of 16 bases. The CDR3 runs to 14 residues. The germline gives CDR1 MNHEY, CDR2 SVGAGI. This sample is part of a study of shared clonotypes between healthy human individuals. Study-level findings and limits: In a handful of donors, around 5.5% of naive CD4 clonotypes appeared in common.

As processed by the authors: For the immunoSEQ data, sequences were junction-only without quality scores, so filtering differed. Clones were sequenced by immunoSEQ multiplex PCR, and TCRdb holds only the in-frame ones, with some missing. The DNA gave D and trimming, while V, J and clone size come from that table. In the table there are some 2,500,000 clones, approximately 93% of which are singletons. Sequenced input: naive CD4+ T cells from PBMCs. Subset described: CD45RA+ positively selected. This TCR was recovered from a man aged 18 to 29 in good health. Some clones in this sample may be carry-over from other donors' samples. The chain has TRBV6-5 and TRBJ2-7; D is ambiguous. The DNA of the CDR3 is TGTGCCAGCAGGAGCGAAATACTCGCGTACGAGCAGTACTTC. Its protein product is CASRSEILAYEQYF.